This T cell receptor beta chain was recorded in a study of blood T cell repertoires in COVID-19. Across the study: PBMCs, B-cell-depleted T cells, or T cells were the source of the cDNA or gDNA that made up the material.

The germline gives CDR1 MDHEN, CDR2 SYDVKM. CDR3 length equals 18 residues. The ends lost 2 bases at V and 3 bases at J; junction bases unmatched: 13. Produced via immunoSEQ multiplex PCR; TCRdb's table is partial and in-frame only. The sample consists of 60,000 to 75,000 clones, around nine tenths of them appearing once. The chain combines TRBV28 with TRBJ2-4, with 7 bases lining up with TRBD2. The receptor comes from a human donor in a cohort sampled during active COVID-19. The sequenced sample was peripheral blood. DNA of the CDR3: TGTGCCAGCAGTTTAGGGGCCTCTGGCCCGGGGGGCAAAAACATTCAGTACTTC. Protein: CASSLGASGPGGKNIQYF.